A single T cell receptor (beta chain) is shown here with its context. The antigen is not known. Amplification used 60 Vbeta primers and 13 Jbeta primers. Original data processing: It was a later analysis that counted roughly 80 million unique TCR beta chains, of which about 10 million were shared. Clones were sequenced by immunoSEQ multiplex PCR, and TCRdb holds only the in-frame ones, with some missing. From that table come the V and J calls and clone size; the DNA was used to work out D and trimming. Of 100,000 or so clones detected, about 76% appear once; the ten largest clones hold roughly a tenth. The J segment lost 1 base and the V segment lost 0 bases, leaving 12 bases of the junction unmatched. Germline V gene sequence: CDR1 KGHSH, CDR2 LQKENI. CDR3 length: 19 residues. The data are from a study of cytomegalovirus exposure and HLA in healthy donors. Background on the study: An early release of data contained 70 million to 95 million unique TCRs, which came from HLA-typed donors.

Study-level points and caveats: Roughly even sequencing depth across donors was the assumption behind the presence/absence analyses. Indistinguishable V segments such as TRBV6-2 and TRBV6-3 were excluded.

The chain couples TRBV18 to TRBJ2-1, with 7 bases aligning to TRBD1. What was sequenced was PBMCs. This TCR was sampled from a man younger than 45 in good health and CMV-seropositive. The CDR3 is CASSPPRTGRDYSYNEQFF. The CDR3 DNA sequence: TGTGCCAGCTCACCACCAAGGACAGGACGGGATTATTCCTACAATGAGCAGTTCTTC.